This record concerns one TCR beta chain sequence. Its antigen is unidentified. The data are from a study of glioma-infiltrating T cells. Germline V lookup: CDR1 SNHLY, CDR2 FYNNEI. The CDR3 covers 14 residues. Trimming cost V 8 bases and J 8 bases, with 19 bases left between them. Using RNA template, CDR3s of TCR alpha and beta were amplified with iRepertoire arm-PCR. For one-step reverse transcription and amplification, 100-400 ng of tissue mRNA or PBMC total RNA was used. In TCRdb, the multiplex PCR reads were re-called with MiXCR into one record per CDR3 protein. The sample carries roughly 100,000 distinct CDR3 sequences, around 28% recorded once. Study-level findings and limits: Only very few CDR3 sequences appeared in both tissue and blood. Above-expected tissue-blood divergence occurred in all gliomas, most in low-grade ones.

The chain recombines TRBV2 with TRBJ2-1; D is perhaps TRBD1 (6 bases). Sequenced: glioma tissue, nonneoplastic brain tissue, or PBMCs (not recorded which). This receptor was identified in a human donor with low-grade glioma or glioblastoma, undergoing nonglioma brain surgery, or in good health (not recorded which). DNA of the CDR3: TGTGCCAGCCCCTGGGCAGGGGTATTCCATGAGCAGTTCTTC. Its protein is CASPWAGVFHEQFF.